This entry lists 3 T cell receptor beta chains sequenced from one sample in a study of spatial heterogeneity in lung cancer. TCRdb processed the 5' RACE reads anew with MiXCR; each CDR3 protein has one entry. Of roughly 80,000 distinct CDR3 sequences listed, under 8.5% are singletons. The time point here: sample taken at primary tumor resection. The input for sequencing was PBMCs, taken at surgery. The receptor set was obtained from a male donor with early-stage non-small cell lung cancer.

This clonotype has more than one count but fewer than ten. This chain connects TRBV12-3 or TRBV12-4 to TRBJ2-1, with D tentatively TRBD1 (6 bases). The V end was cut by 1 base, the J end by 10 bases, with 8 bases between. The CDR3 has 12 amino acids. CDR3 protein: CASSLGGPEQFF. For the CDR3, the DNA is TGTGCCAGCAGTTTAGGGGGGCCGGAGCAGTTCTTC.

In this sample, this clonotype turned up a few times. The chain carries TRBV7-2 and TRBJ2-1; D perhaps matches TRBD1 (5 bases). Germline V gene sequence: CDR1 SGHTA, CDR2 FQGNSA. Trimming shortened V by 0 bases and J by 7 bases, and 13 bases separated the two germline ends. This CDR3 has 15 residues. DNA for the CDR3: TGTGCCAGCAGCTTAGCTACAGGCGCGTGGAATGAGCAGTTCTTC. Protein product: CASSLATGAWNEQFF.

This clonotype has a count of ten or more. CDR3 DNA sequence: TGTGCCAGCAGCGACACAGGGGCTCGTGATACGCAGTATTTT. It yields the protein CASSDTGARDTQYF. The chain couples TRBV7-3 to TRBJ2-3; TRBD1 agrees at 7 bases. CDR1 and CDR2 (germline): SGHTA, FQGTGA. CDR3 length: 14 residues. The V and J ends lost 5 bases and 6 bases, in that order; junction bases with no gene match: 8.